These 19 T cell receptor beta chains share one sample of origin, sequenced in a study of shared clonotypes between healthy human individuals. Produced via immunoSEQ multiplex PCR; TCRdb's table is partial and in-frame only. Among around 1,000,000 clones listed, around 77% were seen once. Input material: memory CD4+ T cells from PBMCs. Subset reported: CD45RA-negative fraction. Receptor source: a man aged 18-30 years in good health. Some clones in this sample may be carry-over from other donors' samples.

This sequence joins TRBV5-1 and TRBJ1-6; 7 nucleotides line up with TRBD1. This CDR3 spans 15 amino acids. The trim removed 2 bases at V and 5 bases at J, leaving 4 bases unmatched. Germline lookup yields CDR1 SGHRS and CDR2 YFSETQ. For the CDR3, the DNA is TGCGCCAGCAGCTTTGCAGGGGGTCATAATTCACCCCTCCACTTT. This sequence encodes CASSFAGGHNSPLHF.

The CDR3 reads CASSLESVVETQYF. CDR3 bases: TGTGCCAGCAGCTTAGAGTCCGTCGTAGAGACCCAGTACTTC. The chain has TRBV11-2 and TRBJ2-5; unclear D gene. With 0 bases removed from V and 4 bases from J, the gap between germline ends came to 9 bases. This CDR3 contains 14 residues. Germline-derived CDR1 and CDR2 are SGHAT and FQNNGV. Using reference TRBV11-2 and TRBJ2-5 for the parts outside the CDR3, the full variable domain is EAGVAQSPRYKIIEKRQSVAFWCNPISGHATLYWYQQILGQGPKLLIQFQNNGVVDDSQLPKDRFSAERLKGVDSTLKIQPAKLEDSAVYLCASSLESVVETQYFGPGTRLLVL.

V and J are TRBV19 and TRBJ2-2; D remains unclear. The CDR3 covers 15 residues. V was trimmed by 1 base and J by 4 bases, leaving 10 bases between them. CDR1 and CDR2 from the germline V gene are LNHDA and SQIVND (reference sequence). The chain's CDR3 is CASSIGRTATGELFF. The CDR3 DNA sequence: TGTGCCAGTAGTATAGGCCGGACGGCCACCGGGGAGCTGTTTTTT.

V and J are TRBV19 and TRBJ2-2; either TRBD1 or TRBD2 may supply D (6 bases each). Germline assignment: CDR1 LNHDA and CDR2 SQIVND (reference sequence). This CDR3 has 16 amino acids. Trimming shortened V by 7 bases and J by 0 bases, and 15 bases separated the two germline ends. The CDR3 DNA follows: TGTGCCAGTAACCTAGGGGGGTCGGCGAACACCGGGGAGCTGTTTTTT. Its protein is CASNLGGSANTGELFF.

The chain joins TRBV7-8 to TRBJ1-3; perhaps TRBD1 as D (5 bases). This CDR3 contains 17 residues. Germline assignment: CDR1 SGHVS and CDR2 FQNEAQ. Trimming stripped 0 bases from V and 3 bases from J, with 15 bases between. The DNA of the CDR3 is TGTGCCAGCAGCTTAGCTTGGTGGGGCAGGAGTGGAAACACCATATATTTT. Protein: CASSLAWWGRSGNTIYF.

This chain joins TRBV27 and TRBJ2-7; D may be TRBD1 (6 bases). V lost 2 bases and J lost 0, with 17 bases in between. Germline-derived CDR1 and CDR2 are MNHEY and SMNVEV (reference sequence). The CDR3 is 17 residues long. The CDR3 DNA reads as TGTGCCAGCAGTTTAGCCAAGGGGGACACCTACTCCTACGAGCAGTACTTC. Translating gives CASSLAKGDTYSYEQYF.

CDR3 DNA sequence: TGTGCCAGCAGCTTAGGACTAGCGGGAGGGGCTGGTGGTGAGCAGTTCTTC. Its protein product is CASSLGLAGGAGGEQFF. The chain joins TRBV7-2 to TRBJ2-1; 14 bases map to TRBD2. The CDR3 has 17 residues. Germline assignment: CDR1 SGHTA and CDR2 FQGNSA. After removal of 1 base from V and 9 bases from J, the junction contained 8 bases not matched to a gene.

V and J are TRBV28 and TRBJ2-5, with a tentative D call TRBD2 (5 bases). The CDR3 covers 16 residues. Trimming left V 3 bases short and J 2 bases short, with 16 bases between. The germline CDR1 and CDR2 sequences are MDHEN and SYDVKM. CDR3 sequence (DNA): TGTGCCAGCAGTTTGACCCCCCGGGAAAAACAAGAGACCCAGTACTTC. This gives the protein CASSLTPREKQETQYF.

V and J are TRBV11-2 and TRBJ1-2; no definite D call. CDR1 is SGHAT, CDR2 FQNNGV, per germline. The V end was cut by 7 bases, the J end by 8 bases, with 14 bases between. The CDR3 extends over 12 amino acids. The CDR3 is CASNEARPGYTF. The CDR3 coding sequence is TGTGCCAGCAACGAGGCTCGCCCGGGCTACACCTTC. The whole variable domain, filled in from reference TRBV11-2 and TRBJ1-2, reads EAGVAQSPRYKIIEKRQSVAFWCNPISGHATLYWYQQILGQGPKLLIQFQNNGVVDDSQLPKDRFSAERLKGVDSTLKIQPAKLEDSAVYLCASNEARPGYTFGSGTRLTVV.

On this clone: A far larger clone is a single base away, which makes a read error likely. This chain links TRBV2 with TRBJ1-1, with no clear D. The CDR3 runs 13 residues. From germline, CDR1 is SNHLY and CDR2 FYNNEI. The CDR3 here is CTSLRERDTEAFF. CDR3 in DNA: TGTACCAGCCTTCGGGAGAGGGACACTGAAGCTTTCTTT.

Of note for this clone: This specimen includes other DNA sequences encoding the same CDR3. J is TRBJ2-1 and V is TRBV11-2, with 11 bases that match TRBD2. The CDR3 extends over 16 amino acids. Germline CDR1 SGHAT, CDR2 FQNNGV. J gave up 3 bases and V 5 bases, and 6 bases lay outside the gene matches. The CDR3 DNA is TGTGCCAGCAGCCCCCGACTAGCGGGAATCTACAATGAGCAGTTCTTC. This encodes CASSPRLAGIYNEQFF. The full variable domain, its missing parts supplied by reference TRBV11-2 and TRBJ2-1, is EAGVAQSPRYKIIEKRQSVAFWCNPISGHATLYWYQQILGQGPKLLIQFQNNGVVDDSQLPKDRFSAERLKGVDSTLKIQPAKLEDSAVYLCASSPRLAGIYNEQFFGPGTRLTVL.

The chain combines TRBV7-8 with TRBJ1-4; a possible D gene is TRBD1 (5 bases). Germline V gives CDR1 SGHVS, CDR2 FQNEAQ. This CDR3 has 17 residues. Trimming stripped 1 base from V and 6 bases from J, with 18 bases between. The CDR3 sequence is CASSLVVLSGPDEKLFF. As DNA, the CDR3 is TGTGCCAGCAGCTTAGTTGTCCTATCGGGGCCCGATGAAAAACTGTTTTTT.

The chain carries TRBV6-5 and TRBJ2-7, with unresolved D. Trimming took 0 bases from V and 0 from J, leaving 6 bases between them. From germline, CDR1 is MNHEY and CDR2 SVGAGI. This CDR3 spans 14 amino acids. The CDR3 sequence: CASSYSGPSYEQYF. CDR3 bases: TGTGCCAGCAGTTACTCAGGGCCCTCCTACGAGCAGTACTTC.

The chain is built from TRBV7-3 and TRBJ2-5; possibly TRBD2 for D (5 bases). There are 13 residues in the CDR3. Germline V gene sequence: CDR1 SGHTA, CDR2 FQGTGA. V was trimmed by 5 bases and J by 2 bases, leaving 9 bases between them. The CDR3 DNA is TGTGCCAGCAGCCCGCAGCGGCAAGAGACCCAGTACTTC. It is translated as CASSPQRQETQYF. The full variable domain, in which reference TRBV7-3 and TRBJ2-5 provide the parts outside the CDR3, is GAGVSQTPSNKVTEKGKYVELRCDPISGHTALYWYRQSLGQGPEFLIYFQGTGAADDSGLPNDRFFAVRPEGSVSTLKIQRTERGDSAVYLCASSPQRQETQYFGPGTRLLVL.

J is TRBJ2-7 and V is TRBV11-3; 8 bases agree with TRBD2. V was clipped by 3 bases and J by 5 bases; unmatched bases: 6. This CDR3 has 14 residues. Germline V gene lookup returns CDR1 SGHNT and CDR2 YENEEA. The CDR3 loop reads CASSLGAGVDEQYF. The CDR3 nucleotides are TGTGCCAGCAGCTTGGGAGCGGGAGTCGACGAGCAGTACTTC.

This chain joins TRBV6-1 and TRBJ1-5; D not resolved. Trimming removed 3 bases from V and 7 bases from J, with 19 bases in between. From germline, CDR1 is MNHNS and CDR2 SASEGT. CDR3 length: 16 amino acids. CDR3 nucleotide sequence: TGTGCCAGCAGTGACGTCATTGGGTGGTCGAGCCAGCCCCAGCATTTT. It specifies CASSDVIGWSSQPQHF.

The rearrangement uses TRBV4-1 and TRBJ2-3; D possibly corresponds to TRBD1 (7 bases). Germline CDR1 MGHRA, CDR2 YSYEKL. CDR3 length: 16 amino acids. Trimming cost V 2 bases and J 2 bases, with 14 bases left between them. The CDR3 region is CASSQRQGLNTDTQYF. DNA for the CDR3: TGCGCCAGCAGCCAAAGACAGGGACTCAACACAGATACGCAGTATTTT.

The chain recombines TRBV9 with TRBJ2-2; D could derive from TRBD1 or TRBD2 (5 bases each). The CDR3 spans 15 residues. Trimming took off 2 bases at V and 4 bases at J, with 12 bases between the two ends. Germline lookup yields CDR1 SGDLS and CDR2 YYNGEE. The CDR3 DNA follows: TGTGCCAGCAGCGTCCGGGACCAAGCCACCGGGGAGCTGTTTTTT. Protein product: CASSVRDQATGELFF.

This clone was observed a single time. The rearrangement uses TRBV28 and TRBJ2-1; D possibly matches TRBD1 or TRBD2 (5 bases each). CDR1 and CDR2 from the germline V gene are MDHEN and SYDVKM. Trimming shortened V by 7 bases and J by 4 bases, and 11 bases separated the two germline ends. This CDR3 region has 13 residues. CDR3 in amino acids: CASNEGIYNEQFF. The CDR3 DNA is TGTGCCAGCAATGAGGGGATTTACAATGAGCAGTTCTTC.